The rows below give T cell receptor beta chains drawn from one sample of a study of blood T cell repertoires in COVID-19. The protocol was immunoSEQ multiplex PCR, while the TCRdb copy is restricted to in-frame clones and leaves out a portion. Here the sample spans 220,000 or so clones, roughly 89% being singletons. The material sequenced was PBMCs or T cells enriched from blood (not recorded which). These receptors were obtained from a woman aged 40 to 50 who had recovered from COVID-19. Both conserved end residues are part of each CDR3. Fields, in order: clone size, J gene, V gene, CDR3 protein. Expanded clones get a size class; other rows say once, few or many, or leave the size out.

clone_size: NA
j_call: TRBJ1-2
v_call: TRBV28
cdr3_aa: CASSTDRGGYTF

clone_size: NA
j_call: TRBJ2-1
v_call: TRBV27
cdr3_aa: CASSPDKDNEQFF

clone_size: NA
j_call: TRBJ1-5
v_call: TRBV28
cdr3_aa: CASSLSGARVPQHF

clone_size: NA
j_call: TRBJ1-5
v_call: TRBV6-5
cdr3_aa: CASSRDRGPQHF

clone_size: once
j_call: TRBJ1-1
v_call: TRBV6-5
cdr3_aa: CASSPRMTEAFF

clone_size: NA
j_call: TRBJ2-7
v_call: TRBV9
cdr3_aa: CASSPRATLSYEQYF

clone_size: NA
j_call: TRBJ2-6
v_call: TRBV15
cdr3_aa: CATSGRQDSGANVLTF

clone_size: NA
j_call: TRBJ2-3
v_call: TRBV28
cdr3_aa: CASSLSSSGGTDTQYF

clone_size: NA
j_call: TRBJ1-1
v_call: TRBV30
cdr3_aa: CAWSVGGTNTEAFF

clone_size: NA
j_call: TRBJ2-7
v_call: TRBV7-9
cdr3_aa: CASSLLGGASYEQYF

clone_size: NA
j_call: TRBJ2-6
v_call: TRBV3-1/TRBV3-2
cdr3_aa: CASSQRRGRSGANVLTF

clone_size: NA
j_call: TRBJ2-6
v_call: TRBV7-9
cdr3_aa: CANPDGEPSGANVLTF

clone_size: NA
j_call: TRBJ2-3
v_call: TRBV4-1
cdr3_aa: CASSQVLAGATDTQYF

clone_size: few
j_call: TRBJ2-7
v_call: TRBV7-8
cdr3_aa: CASSSNRDNYEQYF

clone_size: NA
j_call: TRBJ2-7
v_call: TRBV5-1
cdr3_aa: CASSLATKRDTYEQYF

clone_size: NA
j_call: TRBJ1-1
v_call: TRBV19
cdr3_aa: CASSIDQLNTEAFF

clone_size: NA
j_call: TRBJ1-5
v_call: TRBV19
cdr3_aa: CASSQQGYNQPQHF

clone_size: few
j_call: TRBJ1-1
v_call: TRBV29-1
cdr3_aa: CSALTGTGITEAFF

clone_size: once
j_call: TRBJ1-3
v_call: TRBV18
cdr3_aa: CASSPDSGAVYF

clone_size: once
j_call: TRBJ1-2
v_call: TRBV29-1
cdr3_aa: CSVVTGGGYGYTF

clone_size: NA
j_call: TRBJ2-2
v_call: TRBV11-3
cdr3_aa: CASSPRGNTGELFF

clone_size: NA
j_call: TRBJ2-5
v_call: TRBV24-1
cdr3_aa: CATSANPGGGQETQYF

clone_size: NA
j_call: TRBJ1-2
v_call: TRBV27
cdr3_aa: CASSLNGGSGGYTF

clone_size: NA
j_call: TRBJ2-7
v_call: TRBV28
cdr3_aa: CASRGQGSYEQYF

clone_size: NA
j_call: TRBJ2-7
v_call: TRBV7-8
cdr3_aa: CASSLSRTSGSRSYEQYF

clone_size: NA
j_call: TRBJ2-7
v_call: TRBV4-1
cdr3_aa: CASSQDSLYEQYF

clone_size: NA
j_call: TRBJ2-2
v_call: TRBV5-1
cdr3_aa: CASSLDQGGPAGELFF

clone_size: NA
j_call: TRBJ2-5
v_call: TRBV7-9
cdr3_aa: CASSPRQGKETQYF

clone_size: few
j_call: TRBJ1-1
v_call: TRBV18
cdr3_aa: CASSAGGVVTEAFF

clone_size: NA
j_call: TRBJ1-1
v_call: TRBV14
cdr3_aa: CASSQSPPDNAFF

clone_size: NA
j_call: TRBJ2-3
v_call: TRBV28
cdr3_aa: CASRSYTDTQYF

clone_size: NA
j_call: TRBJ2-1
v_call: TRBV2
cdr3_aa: CASRHRRDRGLNEQFF

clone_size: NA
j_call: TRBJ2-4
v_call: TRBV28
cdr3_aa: CASSPYRQRIAKNIQYF

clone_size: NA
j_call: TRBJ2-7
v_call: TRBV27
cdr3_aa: CASSPWDSTYEQYF

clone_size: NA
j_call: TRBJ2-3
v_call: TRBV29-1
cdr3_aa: CSVATSGRDTQYF

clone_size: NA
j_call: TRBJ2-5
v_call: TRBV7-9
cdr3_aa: CASSLGASGAQETQYF

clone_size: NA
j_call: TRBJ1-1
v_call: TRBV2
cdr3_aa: CASSMGQGGFF

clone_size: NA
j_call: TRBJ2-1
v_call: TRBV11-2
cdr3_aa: CASSLERVVMQFF

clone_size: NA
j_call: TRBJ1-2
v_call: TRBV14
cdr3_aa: CASSLGTGSFGYTF

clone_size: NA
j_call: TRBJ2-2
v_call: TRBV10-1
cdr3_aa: CASKLTPTGELFF

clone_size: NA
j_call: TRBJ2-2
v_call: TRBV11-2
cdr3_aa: CASSYLGLADNTGELFF

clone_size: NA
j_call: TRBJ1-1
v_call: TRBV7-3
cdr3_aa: CASSPVPLRGNTEAFF